These T cell receptor beta chains were read from a single sample in a study of blood T cells in healthy people across ages. Via MiXCR, TCRdb re-called the 5' RACE reads, giving one row per CDR3 protein. The sample has hundreds of thousands of distinct CDR3 sequences, under 30% seen once. Sequencing used blood. The source of these receptors is a woman of 80 years or more in good health. Each CDR3 is given without its conserved first and last residue. Each record gives: J gene, V gene, clone size, CDR3 length, CDR3 protein. Where a row states a size, it is once, few, many or the class of an expanded clone; other rows omit it.

J gene: TRBJ2-7; V gene: TRBV10-1; clone size: many; CDR3 length: 13; CDR3 protein: ASSERSDRYIEQY
J gene: TRBJ2-5; V gene: TRBV4-2; clone size: many; CDR3 length: 15; CDR3 protein: ASSQDRRGDIQETQY
J gene: TRBJ2-3; V gene: TRBV12-3/TRBV12-4; clone size: many; CDR3 length: 11; CDR3 protein: ASSLPPTDTQY
J gene: TRBJ2-1; V gene: TRBV5-1; clone size: many; CDR3 length: 13; CDR3 protein: ASSVTDRNYNEQF
J gene: TRBJ2-1; V gene: TRBV12-3/TRBV12-4; clone size: many; CDR3 length: 11; CDR3 protein: ASSPQTGNEQF
J gene: TRBJ2-7; V gene: TRBV3-1; clone size: few; CDR3 length: 16; CDR3 protein: ASTRVQSWGDLSYEQY
J gene: TRBJ2-1; V gene: TRBV5-5; clone size: .; CDR3 length: 13; CDR3 protein: ASSLLDRRHNEQF
J gene: TRBJ2-7; V gene: TRBV9; clone size: many; CDR3 length: 11; CDR3 protein: ASSVGSEYEQY
J gene: TRBJ1-2; V gene: TRBV28; clone size: few; CDR3 length: 13; CDR3 protein: ASSLGGQGKGGYT
J gene: TRBJ1-5; V gene: TRBV12-3/TRBV12-4; clone size: many; CDR3 length: 14; CDR3 protein: ASSLAGAGSNQPQH
J gene: TRBJ2-1; V gene: TRBV11-2; clone size: few; CDR3 length: 11; CDR3 protein: ASSLKWGTEQF
J gene: TRBJ1-2; V gene: TRBV27; clone size: many; CDR3 length: 12; CDR3 protein: ASSPIWTDYGYT
J gene: TRBJ2-5; V gene: TRBV20-1; clone size: many; CDR3 length: 11; CDR3 protein: SASLTPRETQY
J gene: TRBJ1-6; V gene: TRBV15; clone size: .; CDR3 length: 12; CDR3 protein: ATSSGGYNSPLH
J gene: TRBJ1-2; V gene: TRBV20-1; clone size: many; CDR3 length: 9; CDR3 protein: SARPYYGYT
J gene: TRBJ2-5; V gene: TRBV7-8; clone size: many; CDR3 length: 13; CDR3 protein: ASSLGVTSRETQY
J gene: TRBJ2-7; V gene: TRBV3-1; clone size: many; CDR3 length: 14; CDR3 protein: ASSQNPGQGVYEQY
J gene: TRBJ2-7; V gene: TRBV20-1; clone size: many; CDR3 length: 13; CDR3 protein: SARRRSGGGYEQY
J gene: TRBJ2-7; V gene: TRBV20-1; clone size: .; CDR3 length: 13; CDR3 protein: SASLQGPFSYEQY
J gene: TRBJ2-7; V gene: TRBV29-1; clone size: .; CDR3 length: 12; CDR3 protein: SVGRDRVVLEQY
J gene: TRBJ1-1; V gene: TRBV20-1; clone size: few; CDR3 length: 11; CDR3 protein: SARKGQGTEAF
J gene: TRBJ2-1; V gene: TRBV7-9; clone size: once; CDR3 length: 11; CDR3 protein: ASSQSQAHEQF
J gene: TRBJ2-3; V gene: TRBV29-1; clone size: many; CDR3 length: 12; CDR3 protein: SVSGQGYADTQY
J gene: TRBJ2-3; V gene: TRBV5-1; clone size: .; CDR3 length: 14; CDR3 protein: ASSSSGGGAGNTQY
J gene: TRBJ1-5; V gene: TRBV7-4; clone size: many; CDR3 length: 14; CDR3 protein: ASSLVGAPSNQPQH
J gene: TRBJ2-5; V gene: TRBV4-3; clone size: many; CDR3 length: 14; CDR3 protein: ASSQVGNTGLKTQY
J gene: TRBJ2-1; V gene: TRBV20-1; clone size: .; CDR3 length: 18; CDR3 protein: SARDHSLAGGPSSYNEQF
J gene: TRBJ1-5; V gene: TRBV6-1; clone size: .; CDR3 length: 12; CDR3 protein: ASRGGSGNQPQH
J gene: TRBJ2-5; V gene: TRBV30; clone size: .; CDR3 length: 12; CDR3 protein: AWRGQGAPETQY
J gene: TRBJ2-3; V gene: TRBV6-6; clone size: .; CDR3 length: 15; CDR3 protein: ASTNGAGTGGTDTQY
J gene: TRBJ1-1; V gene: TRBV12-3/TRBV12-4; clone size: many; CDR3 length: 13; CDR3 protein: ASSLLAGGGTEAF
J gene: TRBJ2-7; V gene: TRBV20-1; clone size: many; CDR3 length: 11; CDR3 protein: SAPRDTTYEQY
J gene: TRBJ1-6; V gene: TRBV30; clone size: .; CDR3 length: 12; CDR3 protein: AWAVGTDNSPLH
J gene: TRBJ2-4; V gene: TRBV6-5; clone size: .; CDR3 length: 13; CDR3 protein: ASSYSRQGKNIQY
J gene: TRBJ1-1; V gene: TRBV11-2; clone size: .; CDR3 length: 11; CDR3 protein: ASGLGGNTEAF
J gene: TRBJ2-2; V gene: TRBV10-3; clone size: few; CDR3 length: 12; CDR3 protein: AIATSGVTGELF
J gene: .; V gene: TRBV7-9; clone size: few; CDR3 length: 10; CDR3 protein: ASSLERAEQY
J gene: TRBJ1-5; V gene: TRBV6-2/TRBV6-3; clone size: .; CDR3 length: 15; CDR3 protein: ASNQPGLGDSNQPQH
J gene: TRBJ2-6; V gene: TRBV5-6; clone size: many; CDR3 length: 12; CDR3 protein: ASSLDYGANVLT
J gene: TRBJ1-2; V gene: TRBV9; clone size: many; CDR3 length: 12; CDR3 protein: ASSTSGTGYGYT
J gene: TRBJ1-3; V gene: TRBV7-9; clone size: few; CDR3 length: 13; CDR3 protein: ASSRNQGAQGTIY
J gene: TRBJ1-2; V gene: TRBV5-6; clone size: .; CDR3 length: 11; CDR3 protein: ASSFEGAVGYT
J gene: TRBJ2-3; V gene: TRBV7-9; clone size: many; CDR3 length: 12; CDR3 protein: ASSPMVWPDTQY
J gene: TRBJ1-5; V gene: TRBV11-2; clone size: .; CDR3 length: 14; CDR3 protein: ASSSSGNPSNQPQH
J gene: TRBJ2-3; V gene: TRBV20-1; clone size: .; CDR3 length: 12; CDR3 protein: SASLGPSTDTQY
J gene: TRBJ2-5; V gene: TRBV6-6; clone size: medium-sized; CDR3 length: 11; CDR3 protein: ASTGTGRETQY
J gene: TRBJ1-2; V gene: TRBV5-1; clone size: .; CDR3 length: 12; CDR3 protein: ASSTLTGGYGYT
J gene: TRBJ1-1; V gene: TRBV27; clone size: .; CDR3 length: 14; CDR3 protein: ASSFWDRGRWTEAF
J gene: TRBJ2-7; V gene: TRBV9; clone size: many; CDR3 length: 12; CDR3 protein: ASSPGTASYEQY
J gene: TRBJ2-7; V gene: TRBV30; clone size: many; CDR3 length: 10; CDR3 protein: AWGAFPYEQY
J gene: TRBJ2-5; V gene: TRBV7-2; clone size: many; CDR3 length: 16; CDR3 protein: ASSLSGHGGQYQETQY
J gene: TRBJ2-5; V gene: TRBV28; clone size: .; CDR3 length: 12; CDR3 protein: ASSDRDGTGAQY
J gene: TRBJ1-1; V gene: TRBV28; clone size: few; CDR3 length: 11; CDR3 protein: ASSFPWRTEAF
J gene: TRBJ1-4; V gene: TRBV5-1; clone size: few; CDR3 length: 12; CDR3 protein: ASSLGRGEEKLF
J gene: TRBJ2-1; V gene: TRBV15; clone size: .; CDR3 length: 12; CDR3 protein: ATSRVGQGRRQF